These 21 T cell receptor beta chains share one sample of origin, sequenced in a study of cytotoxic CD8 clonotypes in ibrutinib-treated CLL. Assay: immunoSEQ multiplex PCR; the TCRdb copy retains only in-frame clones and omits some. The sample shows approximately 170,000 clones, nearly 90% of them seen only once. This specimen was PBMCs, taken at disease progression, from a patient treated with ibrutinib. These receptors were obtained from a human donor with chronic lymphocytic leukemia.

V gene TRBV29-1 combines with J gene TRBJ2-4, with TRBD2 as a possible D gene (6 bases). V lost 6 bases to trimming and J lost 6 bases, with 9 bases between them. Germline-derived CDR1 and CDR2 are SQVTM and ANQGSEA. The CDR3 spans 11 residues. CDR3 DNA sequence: TGCAGCGTAGGGGAGGCAAACATTCAGTACTTC. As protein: CSVGEANIQYF.

The CDR3 sequence: CASSQGGQGENSEKLFF. The CDR3 DNA follows: TGCGCCAGCAGCCAAGGTGGGCAGGGAGAGAATAGCGAAAAACTGTTTTTT. This rearrangement joins TRBV4-1 to TRBJ1-4, with D possibly TRBD1 on 5 matching bases. V was trimmed by 1 base and J by 8 bases, leaving 20 bases between them. The CDR3 covers 17 residues. Germline CDR1 reads MGHRA; CDR2 reads YSYEKL.

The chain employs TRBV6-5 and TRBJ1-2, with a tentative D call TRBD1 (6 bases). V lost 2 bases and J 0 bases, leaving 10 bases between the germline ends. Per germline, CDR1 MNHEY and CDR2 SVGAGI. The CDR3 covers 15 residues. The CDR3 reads CASSYRQVTNYGYTF. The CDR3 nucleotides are TGTGCCAGCAGTTACAGACAGGTGACTAACTATGGCTACACCTTC.

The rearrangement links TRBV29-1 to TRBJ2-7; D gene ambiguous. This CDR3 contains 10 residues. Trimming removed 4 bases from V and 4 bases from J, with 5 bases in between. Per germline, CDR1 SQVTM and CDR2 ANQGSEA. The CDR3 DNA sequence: TGCAGCGTTGTTTCGTACGAGCAGTACTTC. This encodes CSVVSYEQYF.

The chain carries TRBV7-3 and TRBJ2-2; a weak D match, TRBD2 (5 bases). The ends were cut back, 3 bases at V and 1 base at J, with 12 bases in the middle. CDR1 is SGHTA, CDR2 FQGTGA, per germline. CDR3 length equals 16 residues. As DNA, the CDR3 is TGTGCCAGCAGCTTCGAGCGGACTGAGAACACCGGGGAGCTGTTTTTT. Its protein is CASSFERTENTGELFF.

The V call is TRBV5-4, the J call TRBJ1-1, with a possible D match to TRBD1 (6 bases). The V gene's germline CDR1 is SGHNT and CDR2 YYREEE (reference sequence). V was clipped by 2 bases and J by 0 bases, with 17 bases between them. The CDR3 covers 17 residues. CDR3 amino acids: CASSLGTRGLMNTEAFF. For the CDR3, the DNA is TGTGCCAGCAGCTTAGGAACCAGGGGCCTCATGAACACTGAAGCTTTCTTT.

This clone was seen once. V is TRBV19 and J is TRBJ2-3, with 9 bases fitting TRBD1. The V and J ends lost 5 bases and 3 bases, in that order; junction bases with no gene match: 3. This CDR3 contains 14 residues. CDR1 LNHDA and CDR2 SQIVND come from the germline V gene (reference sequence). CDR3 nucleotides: TGTGCCAGTAGTCATGGACAGGGGACAGATACGCAGTATTTT. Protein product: CASSHGQGTDTQYF.

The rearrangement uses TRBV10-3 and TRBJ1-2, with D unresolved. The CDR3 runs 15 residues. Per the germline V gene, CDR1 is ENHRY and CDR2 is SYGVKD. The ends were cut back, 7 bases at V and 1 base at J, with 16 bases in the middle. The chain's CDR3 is CAIIPVLASNYGYTF. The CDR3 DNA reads TGTGCCATCATCCCTGTTCTTGCCAGTAACTATGGCTACACCTTC.

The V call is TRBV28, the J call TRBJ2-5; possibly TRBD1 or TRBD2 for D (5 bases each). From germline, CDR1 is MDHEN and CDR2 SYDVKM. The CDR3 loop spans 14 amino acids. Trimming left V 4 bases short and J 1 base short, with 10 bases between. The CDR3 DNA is TGTGCCAGCAGTTGGGACGGGGCCCAAGAGACCCAGTACTTC. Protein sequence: CASSWDGAQETQYF.

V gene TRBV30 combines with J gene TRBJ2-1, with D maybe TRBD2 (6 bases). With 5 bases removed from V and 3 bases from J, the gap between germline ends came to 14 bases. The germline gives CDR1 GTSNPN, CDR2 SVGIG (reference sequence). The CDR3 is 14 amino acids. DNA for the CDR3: TGTGCCTGGGGTCCAGGGACTTTCTACAATGAGCAGTTCTTC. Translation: CAWGPGTFYNEQFF.

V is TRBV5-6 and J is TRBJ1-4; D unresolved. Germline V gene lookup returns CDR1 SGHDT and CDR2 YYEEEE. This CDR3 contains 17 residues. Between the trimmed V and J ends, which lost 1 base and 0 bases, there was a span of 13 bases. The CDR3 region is CASSLIEEDATNEKLFF. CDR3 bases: TGTGCCAGCAGCTTGATTGAGGAGGATGCAACTAATGAAAAACTGTTTTTT. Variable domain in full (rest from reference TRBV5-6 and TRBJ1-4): DAGVTQSPTHLIKTRGQQVTLRCSPKSGHDTVSWYQQALGQGPQFIFQYYEEEERQRGNFPDRFSGHQFPNYSSELNVNALLLGDSALYLCASSLIEEDATNEKLFFGSGTQLSVL.

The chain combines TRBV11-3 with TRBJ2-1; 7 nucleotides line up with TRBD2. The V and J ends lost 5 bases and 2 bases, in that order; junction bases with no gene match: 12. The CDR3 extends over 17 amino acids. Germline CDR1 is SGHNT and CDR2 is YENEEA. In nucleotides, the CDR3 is TGTGCCAGCAGCCCTCCCGGGACCAGCGGGACCTACAATGAGCAGTTCTTC. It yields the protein CASSPPGTSGTYNEQFF.

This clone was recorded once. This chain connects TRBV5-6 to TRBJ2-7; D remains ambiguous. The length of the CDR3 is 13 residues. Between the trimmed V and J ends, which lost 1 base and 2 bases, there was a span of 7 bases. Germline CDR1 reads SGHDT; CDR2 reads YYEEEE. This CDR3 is CASSLLETYEQYF. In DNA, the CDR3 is TGTGCCAGCAGCTTGTTAGAGACCTACGAGCAGTACTTC.

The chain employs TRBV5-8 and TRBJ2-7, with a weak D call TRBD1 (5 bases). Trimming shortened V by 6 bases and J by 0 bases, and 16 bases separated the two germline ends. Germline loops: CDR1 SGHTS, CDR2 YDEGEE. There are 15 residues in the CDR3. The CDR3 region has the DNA TGTGCCAGCACCCTACGGCGACAGAGCTCCTACGAGCAGTACTTC. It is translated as CASTLRRQSSYEQYF.

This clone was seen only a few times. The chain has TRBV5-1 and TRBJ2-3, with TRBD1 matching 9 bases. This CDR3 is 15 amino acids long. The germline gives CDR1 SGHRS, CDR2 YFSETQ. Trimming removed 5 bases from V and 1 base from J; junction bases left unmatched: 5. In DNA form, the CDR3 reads TGCGCCAGCAGATGGGACAGGGCTGGCACAGATACGCAGTATTTT. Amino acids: CASRWDRAGTDTQYF.

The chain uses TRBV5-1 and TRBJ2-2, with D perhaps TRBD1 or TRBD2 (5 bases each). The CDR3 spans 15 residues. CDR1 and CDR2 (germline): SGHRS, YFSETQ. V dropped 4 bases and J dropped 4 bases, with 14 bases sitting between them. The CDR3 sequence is CASSRGWDGTGELFF. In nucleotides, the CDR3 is TGCGCCAGCAGCCGCGGGTGGGACGGCACCGGGGAGCTGTTTTTT.

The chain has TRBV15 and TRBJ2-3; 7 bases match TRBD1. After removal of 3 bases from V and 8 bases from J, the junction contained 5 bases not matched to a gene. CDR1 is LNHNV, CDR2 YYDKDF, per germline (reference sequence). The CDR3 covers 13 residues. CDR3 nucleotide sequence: TGTGCCACCAGCAGGGGGGACAGTTCTACGCAGTATTTT. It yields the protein CATSRGDSSTQYF.

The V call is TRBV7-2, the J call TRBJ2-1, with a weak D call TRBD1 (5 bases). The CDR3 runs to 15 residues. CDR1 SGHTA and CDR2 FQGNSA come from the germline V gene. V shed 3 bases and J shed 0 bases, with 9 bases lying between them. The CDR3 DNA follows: TGTGCCAGCAGCTTGACAGTGAGCTCCTACAATGAGCAGTTCTTC. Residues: CASSLTVSSYNEQFF.

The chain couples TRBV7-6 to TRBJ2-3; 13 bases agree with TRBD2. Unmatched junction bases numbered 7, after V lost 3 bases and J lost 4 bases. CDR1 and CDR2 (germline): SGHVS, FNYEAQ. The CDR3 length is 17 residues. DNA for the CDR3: TGTGCCAGCAGCTTTGCGACTAGCGGGAGGTTTTCAGATACGCAGTATTTT. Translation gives CASSFATSGRFSDTQYF.

CDR3 protein: CASSSLITSTGAPDTQYF. Here the CDR3 DNA reads TGCGCCAGCAGCTCGTTAATTACCTCCACCGGGGCACCAGATACGCAGTATTTT. This chain joins TRBV5-1 and TRBJ2-3; D is possibly TRBD1 or TRBD2 (5 bases each). CDR3 size: 18 residues. Germline V gene data show CDR1 as SGHRS and CDR2 as YFSETQ. V shed 3 bases and J shed 4 bases, with 24 bases lying between them.

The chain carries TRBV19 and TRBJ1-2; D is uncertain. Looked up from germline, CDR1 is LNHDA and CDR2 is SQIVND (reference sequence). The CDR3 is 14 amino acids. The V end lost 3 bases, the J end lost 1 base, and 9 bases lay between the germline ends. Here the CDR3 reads CASSIWQDNYGYTF. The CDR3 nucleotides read TGTGCCAGTAGTATTTGGCAGGATAACTATGGCTACACCTTC.